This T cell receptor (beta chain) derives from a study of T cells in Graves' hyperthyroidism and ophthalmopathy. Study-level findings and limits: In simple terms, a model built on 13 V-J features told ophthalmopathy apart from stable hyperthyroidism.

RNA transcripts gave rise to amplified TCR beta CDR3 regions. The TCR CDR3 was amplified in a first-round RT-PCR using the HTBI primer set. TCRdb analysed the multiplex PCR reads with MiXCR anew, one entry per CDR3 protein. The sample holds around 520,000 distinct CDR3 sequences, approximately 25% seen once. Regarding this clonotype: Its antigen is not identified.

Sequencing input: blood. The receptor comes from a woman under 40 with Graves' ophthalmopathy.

CDR3 sequence reads: CASCKDRGLSRNYGYTF. The CDR3 DNA follows: TGTGCCAGCTGCAAGGACAGGGGGTTGAGCAGGAACTATGGCTACACCTTC. The V call is TRBV7-3, the J call TRBJ1-2; TRBD1 aligns across 10 bases. The junction had 14 bases not matched to a gene; V was cut back by 8 bases and J by 2 bases. The CDR3 loop spans 17 amino acids. Germline V gene sequence: CDR1 SGHTA, CDR2 FQGTGA.